This record looks at one T cell receptor beta chain sequence and its context. As defined, naive CD8 cells were CD45RO-negative and positively selected for CCR7, with terminally differentiated effector memory CD45RA+ cells excluded. This table comes from immunoSEQ multiplex PCR, and its TCRdb copy is limited to in-frame clones, with some not included. This sample has around 650,000 clones, with approximately 96% found just once. The source of the sample is a study of shared clonotypes between healthy human individuals. J lost 6 bases, V lost 2 bases, and 8 bases had no gene match. Germline V gives CDR1 SGHNT, CDR2 YYREEE (reference sequence). This CDR3 comprises 14 residues.

This sequence was found in a woman aged 30 to 39 in good health. The chain has TRBV5-4 and TRBJ2-7, with 7 bases aligning to TRBD2. Sequencing was carried out using naive CD8+ T cells sorted from blood. The CDR3 DNA sequence: TGTGCCAGCAGCTTTGGCGGGAGTAAGGGCGAGCAGTACTTC. Its translation: CASSFGGSKGEQYF. The whole variable domain, remainder taken from reference TRBV5-4 and TRBJ2-7, is ETGVTQSPTHLIKTRGQQVTLRCSSQSGHNTVSWYQQALGQGPQFIFQYYREEENGRGNFPPRFSGLQFPNYSSELNVNALELDDSALYLCASSFGGSKGEQYFGPGTRLTVT.